These 19 T cell receptor beta chains originate from one sample sequenced in a study of cytomegalovirus exposure and HLA in healthy donors (TCRdb year 2017). Library preparation was by the immunoSEQ multiplex PCR assay. For the multiplex PCR, a mixture combining 60 forward primers for TCR Vbeta segments and 13 reverse primers for TCR Jbeta segments was used. This immuneACCESS table, as held by TCRdb, lists in-frame sequences with V and J called but not all clones. Of the missing ones, under half trace to an unresolved V gene in checked studies; the others have no known cause. The sample data list over 150,000 clones, and roughly 80% of these were observed just once. About 1.3% of the sample is held by the ten biggest clonotypes. The sample was PBMCs. The source is a woman aged 45-59 years in good health and CMV-seronegative.

The J gene is TRBJ1-6, the V gene TRBV4-3, with a weak D call TRBD1 (6 bases). Germline V gives CDR1 LGHNA, CDR2 YSLEER. CDR3 length equals 15 residues. The V and J ends lost 2 bases and 8 bases respectively, with 13 bases between them. The CDR3 region is CASSQLRGIDSPLHF. In nucleotides, the CDR3 is TGCGCCAGCAGCCAACTCAGGGGAATAGATTCACCCCTCCACTTT.

This rearrangement joins TRBV27 to TRBJ2-6; D remains unclear. Germline-derived CDR1 and CDR2 are MNHEY and SMNVEV (reference sequence). The V end was cut by 4 bases, the J end by 1 base, with 11 bases between. The CDR3 is 16 residues long. In DNA, the CDR3 is TGTGCCAGCAGTTACAGTCGTGCTTCTGGGGCCAACGTCCTGACTTTC. Its protein is CASSYSRASGANVLTF.

The J gene is TRBJ2-1, the V gene TRBV10-3, with a possible D match to TRBD1 (5 bases). V shed 0 bases and J shed 2 bases, with 11 bases lying between them. Germline V gene data show CDR1 as ENHRY and CDR2 as SYGVKD. CDR3 size: 16 residues. CDR3 sequence: CAISESKAGTYNEQFF. The CDR3 DNA reads as TGTGCCATCAGTGAGTCGAAGGCAGGGACCTACAATGAGCAGTTCTTC.

The chain employs TRBV5-1 and TRBJ2-2; D is possibly TRBD1 (6 bases). The ends were cut back, 4 bases at V and 6 bases at J, with 16 bases in the middle. Germline CDR1 SGHRS, CDR2 YFSETQ. The CDR3 spans 15 residues. CDR3 nucleotides: TGCGCCAGCAGCGTGGGCGGCAGGGGCCCCGGGGAGCTGTTTTTT. Protein product: CASSVGGRGPGELFF.

The J gene is TRBJ2-7, the V gene TRBV4-3; no clear D. The CDR3 has 13 residues. The V end lost 0 bases, the J end lost 2 bases, and 5 bases lay between the germline ends. The germline CDR1 and CDR2 sequences are LGHNA and YSLEER. The CDR3 sequence is CASSQETAYEQYF. CDR3 nucleotides: TGCGCCAGCAGCCAAGAGACTGCCTACGAGCAGTACTTC.

This clone occurred once. The chain is built from TRBV19 and TRBJ2-1; possible D gene TRBD1, 6 bases. Germline V CDR1 and CDR2: LNHDA, SQIVND (reference sequence). CDR3 length: 13 residues. V gave up 11 bases and J gave up 3 bases, with 14 bases separating them. In DNA form, the CDR3 reads TGTGCCGTTAAAGGACAGATCTACAATGAGCAGTTCTTC. Protein product: CAVKGQIYNEQFF. Complete variable domain (other parts from reference TRBV19 and TRBJ2-1): DGGITQSPKYLFRKEGQNVTLSCEQNLNHDAMYWYRQDPGQGLRLIYYSQIVNDFQKGDIAEGYSVSREKKESFPLTVTSAQKNPTAFYLCAVKGQIYNEQFFGPGTRLTVL.

The chain joins TRBV5-6 to TRBJ1-2; 7 nucleotides match TRBD1. Trimming took 4 bases from V and 4 from J; bases not matched to a gene: 10. CDR1 is SGHDT, CDR2 YYEEEE, per germline. CDR3 length: 15 amino acids. The DNA of the CDR3 is TGTGCCAGCAGCCGAGTTGGGACAGACAGCTATGGCTACACCTTC. Its protein product is CASSRVGTDSYGYTF.

This chain links TRBV5-1 with TRBJ2-4, with D possibly being TRBD1 (8 bases). Trimming took off 0 bases at V and 6 bases at J, with 25 bases between the two ends. This CDR3 has 19 amino acids. Germline V gene lookup returns CDR1 SGHRS and CDR2 YFSETQ. The CDR3 nucleotides are TGCGCCAGCAGCTTGGCCAGCGGCGGACAGGGAGGGTCATTAAACATTCAGTACTTC. Its protein is CASSLASGGQGGSLNIQYF.

This chain uses TRBV7-2 with TRBJ2-1; TRBD1 matches 7 bases. The CDR3 spans 14 residues. CDR1 is SGHTA and CDR2 is FQGNSA in the germline V gene. V shed 3 bases and J 2 bases; nucleotides not matched to a gene: 1. CDR3 protein: CASSFGTAYNEQFF. As DNA, the CDR3 is TGTGCCAGCAGCTTCGGGACAGCCTACAATGAGCAGTTCTTC. The entire variable domain, with the rest obtained from reference TRBV7-2 and TRBJ2-1, is as follows: GAGVSQSPSNKVTEKGKDVELRCDPISGHTALYWYRQSLGQGLEFLIYFQGNSAPDKSGLPSDRFSAERTGGSVSTLTIQRTQQEDSAVYLCASSFGTAYNEQFFGPGTRLTVL.

The chain has TRBV7-9 and TRBJ1-3; D unresolved. Germline CDR1 SEHNR, CDR2 FQNEAQ (reference sequence). CDR3 size: 14 residues. Trimming took off 6 bases at V and 0 bases at J, with 9 bases between the two ends. CDR3 sequence (DNA): TGTGCCAGCAGGGTGGACTACTCTGGAAACACCATATATTTT. Translating it yields CASRVDYSGNTIYF.

The table lists this clone with a count of one. V usage is TRBV9 and J usage is TRBJ1-3, with a tentative D call TRBD1 (6 bases). The CDR3 consists of 14 residues. With 3 bases removed from V and 7 bases from J, the gap between germline ends came to 14 bases. Germline CDR1 and CDR2: SGDLS and YYNGEE. CDR3 DNA sequence: TGTGCCAGCAGCGAGACAGGCCCGGGGAACACCATATATTTT. It codes for CASSETGPGNTIYF. The full variable domain, rest sourced from reference TRBV9 and TRBJ1-3, is DSGVTQTPKHLITATGQRVTLRCSPRSGDLSVYWYQQSLDQGLQFLIQYYNGEERAKGNILERFSAQQFPDLHSELNLSSLELGDSALYFCASSETGPGNTIYFGEGSWLTVV.

This clone came up a few times. CDR3 DNA sequence: TGTGCCATCAGTGAGAGTCCGGGAGTACAGTTCTTC. Its translation: CAISESPGVQFF. J is TRBJ2-1 and V is TRBV10-3, with D possibly being TRBD2 (6 bases). With 2 bases removed from V and 13 bases from J, the gap between germline ends came to 12 bases. Germline V CDR1 and CDR2: ENHRY, SYGVKD. The CDR3 extends over 12 amino acids.

The chain is built from TRBV4-1 and TRBJ1-2; TRBD1 might be the D (5 bases). The CDR3 is 14 amino acids. Trimming took off 2 bases at V and 6 bases at J, with 13 bases between the two ends. Germline V gene sequence: CDR1 MGHRA, CDR2 YSYEKL. The CDR3 DNA is TGCGCCAGCAGCCAAACGACAGCTCCCAATGGCTACACCTTC. This translates into CASSQTTAPNGYTF.

This clone appeared a few times. The chain is built from TRBV4-1 and TRBJ2-1; TRBD2 agrees at 11 bases. This CDR3 is built from 18 residues. Germline V lookup: CDR1 MGHRA, CDR2 YSYEKL. With 0 bases clipped from V and 2 bases from J, the junction kept 6 bases outside the gene matches. This CDR3 is CASSQDPLAGGTYNEQFF. The DNA for the CDR3 is TGCGCCAGCAGCCAAGATCCCCTAGCGGGGGGAACCTACAATGAGCAGTTCTTC.

The chain joins TRBV30 to TRBJ2-2; perhaps TRBD2 as D (6 bases). This CDR3 contains 14 residues. Trimming took off 0 bases at V and 7 bases at J, with 12 bases between the two ends. Germline V gene sequence: CDR1 GTSNPN, CDR2 SVGIG (reference sequence). The CDR3 DNA reads as TGTGCCTGGAGTGTCGGACTACCGAACGGGGAGCTGTTTTTT. It codes for CAWSVGLPNGELFF. Based on the CDR3 plus reference TRBV30 and TRBJ2-2, the full variable domain is SQTIHQWPATLVQPVGSPLSLECTVEGTSNPNLYWYRQAAGRGLQLLFYSVGIGQISSEVPQNLSASRPQDRQFILSSKKLLLSDSGFYLCAWSVGLPNGELFFGEGSRLTVL.

This clone was detected a few times. V and J are TRBV6-5 and TRBJ1-1, with D perhaps TRBD1 (6 bases). This CDR3 spans 14 amino acids. V lost 6 bases and J lost 3, with 14 bases in between. Per the germline V gene, CDR1 is MNHEY and CDR2 is SVGAGI. The CDR3 loop is CASRATGTHTEAFF. CDR3 in DNA: TGTGCCAGCAGGGCTACAGGGACCCACACTGAAGCTTTCTTT.

The CDR3: CASRLLGAGNTEAFF. CDR3 in DNA: TGTGCCAGCAGACTACTGGGGGCAGGGAACACTGAAGCTTTCTTT. The V and J genes are TRBV6-6 and TRBJ1-1; possible D gene TRBD1, 6 bases. V dropped 6 bases and J dropped 1 base, with 15 bases sitting between them. Per the germline V gene, CDR1 is MNHNY and CDR2 is SVGAGI (reference sequence). The CDR3 has 15 residues.

V and J are TRBV5-1 and TRBJ2-1, with 13 bases fitting TRBD2. This CDR3 region has 16 residues. V was clipped by 0 bases and J by 8 bases; unmatched bases: 5. Germline CDR1 and CDR2: SGHRS and YFSETQ. Here the CDR3 reads CASSLGGLAGIDEQFF. The CDR3 DNA follows: TGCGCCAGCAGCTTGGGGGGACTAGCGGGGATCGATGAGCAGTTCTTC.

This clone was counted only a few times. The CDR3 spells CASSLSGATDTQYF. The DNA for the CDR3 is TGTGCCAGCAGCTTGAGCGGGGCCACAGATACGCAGTATTTT. The gene calls are TRBV5-6 and TRBJ2-3; 7 nucleotides agree with TRBD2. There are 14 residues in the CDR3. Germline V gene lookup returns CDR1 SGHDT and CDR2 YYEEEE. Trimming took 1 base from V and 2 from J; bases not matched to a gene: 1.